The entry below describes one T cell receptor beta chain. This clone's antigen is unknown. No base quality information exists; no much larger clone differs at one position. This sample was included in a study of blood T cell repertoires in COVID-19 (dated by TCRdb to the early 2020s). Notes on the research overall: The collaborator samples originated in the United States, Italy and Spain and spanned the acute and convalescent phases of COVID-19. The repertoires were released in a freely available public database intended as a resource for research on the immune response to SARS-CoV-2. The dataset comprised deeply sampled blood TCRbeta repertoires from subjects exposed to, actively infected with, or recovered from COVID-19. The prospective study material was composed of cDNA or gDNA derived from T cells, B-cell-depleted T cells, or PBMCs. A de-identified subject ID, COVID-19 status, age in years and sex were almost always included in the sample metadata. The samples were drawn from the first 160 participants of the ongoing ImmuneRACE study and from under 1,500 subjects provided by 6 global collaborators. Where available, HLA class I and class II types were taken from metadata supplied by the sample provider and were not determined by assay-based typing.

The cysteine opens and the phenylalanine closes a CDR3 of 15 amino acids. This entry keeps only the CDR3 DNA: 45 bases, framed from base 1. Cut back by 4 bases and 3 bases, the V and J ends lie 14 bases apart. From a lookup of the germline V gene, CDR1 and CDR2 are SGDLS and YYNGEE. Collaborating institutions collected whole blood in K2EDTA tubes following their own protocols. For TCRbeta analysis, collaborators shipped samples as frozen whole blood, isolated PBMCs, or DNA extracted from either of those sample types. The investigation overall reported the following: The quantity of clinical and demographic metadata differed by source and by participant and was supplied without curation.

TCRbeta CDR3 regions were amplified from genomic DNA using the immunoSEQ Assay, a bias-controlled multiplex PCR. Turning to the authors' computational methods: Nucleated cell counts per sample were estimated from amplification of reference gene primers within the assay. Sequence reads were collapsed and filtered to measure the absolute abundance of every unique TCRbeta CDR3 rearrangement. For each sample, productive Simpson clonality was calculated as the square root of Simpson's diversity index across productive rearrangements. This immuneACCESS table, as held by TCRdb, lists in-frame sequences with V and J called but not all clones. Of the missing ones, under half trace to an unresolved V gene in checked studies; the others have no known cause. That table furnishes V, J and clone size, whereas the DNA furnished D and trimming. The sample has 52,000 or so clones on record, about nine tenths of them singletons. The ten largest clones capture approximately 8% of the sample.

Specimen: peripheral blood. The V and J segments used are TRBV9 and TRBJ1-5, with a weak D call of TRBD1 (5 bases match). This TCR derives from a man in his sixties with active COVID-19. The CDR3 sequence is CASSPEGRDNQPQHF. The nucleotide sequence is TGTGCCAGCAGCCCCGAGGGGAGGGACAATCAGCCCCAGCATTTT.